Sequencing of this T cell receptor beta chain was carried out in a study of vaccination and CD4 T cells after COVID-19 (dated by TCRdb to 2022 to 2024). A note on the overall study: Convalescent patients had a positive SARS-CoV-2 result on nasal swab PCR, and of these patients, 8 or 9 had mild disease and one had severe disease. The time from the second vaccine dose to post-vaccine blood sampling had a median of 72 days and ranged from about 12 to 241 days. Participants got two doses of the Pfizer-BioNTech BNT162b2 vaccine (n=8) or two doses of the Moderna mRNA-1273 vaccine (n=2). The convalescent cohort included six males and four females, with two Hispanic individuals, seven Caucasians, two Asians and one multiracial person. Post-COVID blood samples were collected from convalescent patients a median of about 92 days after diagnosis, with a range of roughly 35 to 180 days. In 10 COVID-19 convalescent patients and a few infection-naive healthy vaccine recipients, researchers compared the spike-specific CD4+ TCR repertoire from before mRNA vaccination with the repertoire from after. The cultures were stimulated with overlapping spike peptide pools from SARS-CoV-2 and from the common cold coronaviruses HCoV-NL63, HCoV-OC43 and HCoV-229E. As controls, cultures received a CEFX viral epitope pool (the positive control), an HIV-1 Nef peptide pool (the negative control), or no peptide at all. General study outcomes and caveats: In convalescent patients, nearly all vaccine-specific clones (304 of 307) were found to be mono-reactive for SARS-CoV-2 spike rather than cross-reactive with common cold coronaviruses. The study included relatively few convalescent patients and did not analyze early timepoints after natural infection. In convalescent patients, a median roughly 87% of post-vaccine SARS-CoV-2-reactive clones were detected only after vaccination, suggesting vaccine-specific priming. The median count of SARS-CoV-2-reactive clonotypes went up from approximately 22 after infection to 30 to 40 after vaccination, although the change was not significant.

Inclusive of the bounding cysteine and phenylalanine, the CDR3 is 13 residues long. This entry keeps only the CDR3 DNA: 39 bases, framed from base 1. The germline ends are 8 bases apart after V is trimmed by 1 base and J by 5 bases. For CDR1 and CDR2, the germline V gene lists LGHNA and YSLEER. As for this clonotype: Which antigen it targets is not known. Per-base qualities were not stored, and no clone one base away is much larger.

The treatment or condition label on this specimen signifies: approximately 9-day PBMC culture with coronavirus spike peptide pools or control peptides (ViraFEST assay). To expand antigen-specific T cells with peptide pools and then pick out the expanded clonotypes through TCR sequencing, the study relied on the ViraFEST assay. The positive SARS-CoV-2 PCR tests of the convalescent patients were dated from March to December 2020, before the Alpha, Beta and Delta variants emerged in the United States. Each well held around 2.1 million PBMCs cultured with approximately 9.2 ug/ml peptide pools in IMDM containing approximately 5% human AB serum and roughly 10 IU/ml IL-2. Half of the culture medium was replaced with fresh IL-2-containing medium on days 3 and 7. Once the cells had been in culture for around 10 days, the EasySep CD4+ T cell isolation kit was used to isolate CD4+ T cells by negative selection. PBMCs were separated from whole blood using Ficoll-Paque Plus gradient centrifugation and then either used fresh or cryopreserved at -140C. Culture conditions were generally each tested in triplicate wells.

Receptors were amplified or captured by PCR. At the Johns Hopkins FTIC core, DNA from the cultured CD4+ T cells underwent TCR sequencing with the Oncomine TCR Beta short-read assay. The QIAamp micro DNA kit was used to extract genomic DNA from the cultured CD4+ T cells. Oncomine TCR Beta libraries from cultured CD4+ T cells were pooled using unique dual indexes and sequenced on an Illumina iSeq 100. The original pipeline was this. Non-productive sequences were filtered out, and CDR3s that did not start with C, did not end with F or W, or were shorter than 7 amino acids were discarded. The MANAFEST web application identified antigen-specific clonotypes by comparing peptide-stimulated wells against reference wells and other culture wells. For a clone to be called positive, the clone needed an FDR below 0.05, an odds ratio above 5, and a productive frequency above 0.1% in at least two of three replicate wells. A clonotype was classed as cross-reactive if the clonotype showed significant expansion both in SARS-CoV-2 spike wells and in at least one common cold coronavirus spike condition. Using R version 3.6.1, CDR3 homology was evaluated through Levenshtein distances (stringdist) along with unrooted phylogenetic trees (ape). TCRdb cleaned the public reads at Q25 with fastp, built clones with MiXCR and kept in-frame beta chains. Rows with one shared CDR3 protein collapse into an entry with the most common genes and DNA. The V and J calls and clone size are TCRdb's, not the authors'. Recorded for this sample are fewer than 12,000 distinct CDR3 sequences; around a third of them occurred a single time. The ten most abundant clones make up about 10% of the sample.

The chain uses TRBV4-3 and TRBJ1-2; the D gene assignment is ambiguous. This receptor was identified in a human donor who had recovered from COVID-19. The sequenced sample consisted of CD4+ T cells from blood, cultured in vitro. The CDR3 in this case is CASSQGQTYGYTF. The nucleotide sequence is given as TGCGCCAGCAGCCAAGGGCAGACTTATGGCTACACCTTC.